Here is one T cell receptor (beta chain) with its context. The sample is drawn from a study of cytomegalovirus exposure and HLA in healthy donors. V was clipped by 5 bases and J by 6 bases; unmatched bases: 9. The CDR3 has 15 amino acids. From germline, CDR1 is MNHEY and CDR2 SVGAGI. PCR employed 60 Vbeta and 13 Jbeta primers. The protocol was immunoSEQ multiplex PCR, while the TCRdb copy is restricted to in-frame clones and leaves out a portion. The table shows around 150,000 clones, with roughly 79% occurring only once. The chain uses TRBV6-5 and TRBJ2-1; 8 positions agree with TRBD2. The sequenced sample was PBMCs. The TCR comes from a woman between 40 and 50 years old in good health and CMV-seronegative. In nucleotides, the CDR3 is TGTGCCAGCAGTCCTCGGGGGGGTAGCGTCAATGAGCAGTTCTTC. The encoded protein is CASSPRGGSVNEQFF.